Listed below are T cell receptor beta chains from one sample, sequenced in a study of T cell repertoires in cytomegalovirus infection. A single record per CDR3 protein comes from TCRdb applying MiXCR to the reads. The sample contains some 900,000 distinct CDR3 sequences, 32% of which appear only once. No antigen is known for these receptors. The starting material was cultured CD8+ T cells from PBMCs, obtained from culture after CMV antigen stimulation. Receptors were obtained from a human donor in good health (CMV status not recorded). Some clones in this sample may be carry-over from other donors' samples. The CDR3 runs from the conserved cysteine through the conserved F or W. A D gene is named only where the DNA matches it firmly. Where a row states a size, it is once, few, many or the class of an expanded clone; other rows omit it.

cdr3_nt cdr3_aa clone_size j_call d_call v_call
TGTGCCAACAGTCCGCACGCGGGGCCTGAAGCTTTCTTT CANSPHAGPEAFF . TRBJ1-1 . TRBV12-3/TRBV12-4
TGTGCCAGCAGTTGGGGCGGACCTATGAACACTGAAGCTTTCTTT CASSWGGPMNTEAFF . TRBJ1-1 . TRBV12-3/TRBV12-4
TGTGCCAGCAGCTTAGGAGCCCTAATGGGCGAGCAGTACTTC CASSLGALMGEQYF . TRBJ2-7 . TRBV7-4
TGCAGCGTAGAAACTTGGACTAGCGGGGGTGGAGCTGGGGCCAACGTCCTGACTTTC CSVETWTSGGGAGANVLTF . TRBJ2-6 TRBD2 TRBV29-1
TGTGCCAGCAGTTCCGGGACAGGGGGCAGTCAGCCCCAGCATTTT CASSSGTGGSQPQHF . TRBJ1-5 TRBD1 TRBV2
TGTGCCAGCAGCCCCGGGGGGGGACACCGCTCAGGGGCTTTCTTT CASSPGGGHRSGAFF few TRBJ1-1 . TRBV7-6
TGCAGCGTTTCAATGCGGGGCCCTCCTGGCACAGATACGCAGTATTTT CSVSMRGPPGTDTQYF . TRBJ2-3 . TRBV29-1
TGTGCCAGCAGTTTACAAACCTTAGCCAAAAACATTCAGTACTTC CASSLQTLAKNIQYF . TRBJ2-4 . TRBV27
TGTGCCAGCAGCTTAAGGGGGGGGCCCAGACAGGGGCCCTCAAACACTGAAGCTTTCTTT CASSLRGGPRQGPSNTEAFF few TRBJ1-1 TRBD1 TRBV7-9
TGTGCCAGCAGTGCTCCGTGGGTCTTGGACTATGGCTACACCTTC CASSAPWVLDYGYTF few TRBJ1-2 . TRBV6-1
TGTGCCAGCAGCTTAGACTACAATGAGCAGTTCTTC CASSLDYNEQFF many TRBJ2-1 . TRBV7-9
TGTGCCAGCAGCTCGCAGACAGGGAGGGGAGACACTGAAGCTTTCTTT CASSSQTGRGDTEAFF many TRBJ1-1 TRBD1 TRBV7-9
TGTGCCAGCAGTATTAGACAGGGGGGCACCGGGGAGCTGTTTTTT CASSIRQGGTGELFF few TRBJ2-2 TRBD1 TRBV27
TGTGCCAGCAGCCCCGGACAGGGGCTGGTCAATCAGCCCCAGCATTTT CASSPGQGLVNQPQHF many TRBJ1-5 TRBD1 TRBV6-6
TGTGCCAGCAGTTTAGGCGAGGCCCAAGAGACCCAGTACTTC CASSLGEAQETQYF few TRBJ2-5 . TRBV12-3/TRBV12-4
TGTGCCAGCAGTTCTGGACCCGCGAGAGAGACCCAGTACTTC CASSSGPARETQYF few TRBJ2-5 . TRBV7-8
TGTGCCAGCAGTTTTCCATTTGGCGGGGGGAAAAAACTGTTTTTT CASSFPFGGGKKLFF . TRBJ1-4 . TRBV28
TGTGCCAGCAGCCGTCCGCGGGGGCACCGGGACACCGGGGAGCTGTTTTTT CASSRPRGHRDTGELFF many TRBJ2-2 . TRBV7-8
TGTGCCACCAGTGATCAGCGCGGGGAGCTGTTTTTT CATSDQRGELFF . TRBJ2-2 . TRBV24-1
TGTGCCAGCAGCTTAGCGGGGACAGGAATCGAGCAGTACTTC CASSLAGTGIEQYF once TRBJ2-7 TRBD1 TRBV11-1
TGTGCCAGCAGCTTAGGCCGGCAAAGAACTAGCTACACCGGGGAGCTGTTTTTT CASSLGRQRTSYTGELFF few TRBJ2-2 . TRBV13
TGTGCCACTTCTAGGGGCGGCCAGGATGGCTACACCTTC CATSRGGQDGYTF few TRBJ1-2 . TRBV7-2